This T cell receptor (beta chain) was observed in a study of T-cell memory formation after mild COVID-19 (TCRdb year 2021). Notes on the research overall: TCR sequence clusters from the two donors were largely donor specific. Two young, previously healthy adult volunteers made up the cohort, one male and one female. In a couple of donors, T-cell clones that expanded and contracted after mild COVID-19 were followed by sequencing TCRalpha and TCRbeta repertoires longitudinally.

What the authors observed across the whole study: Whether the second-wave clones peaking on day 37 were SARS-CoV-2 specific was not confirmed. The study included only a couple of mild cases, and larger cohorts that include severe cases with pre-infection samples were judged to be necessary. Contracting CD4+ clones appeared mostly in the CM and EM memory subsets, whereas CD8+ clones were enriched in EMRA. Clones that contracted from day 15 to 85 showed balanced CD4/CD8 phenotypes, whereas a second wave of clones that expanded from day 15 to 37 leaned towards CD4+. Some responding clones were detected in pre-infection memory, which suggested that pre-existing cross-reactive memory T cells had joined the SARS-CoV-2 response.

Ficoll-Paque density gradient centrifugation was the method used to isolate PBMCs. A word on this clonotype: No antigen is known for it. The sample holds no much larger clone one base away, and base qualities are not on file.

At the junction V is shortened by 5 bases and J by 4 bases, with 15 bases in between. The CDR3 sequence holds 15 residues, the cysteine and phenylalanine included. This entry keeps only the CDR3 DNA: 45 bases, framed from base 1. Reading the germline V gene gives CDR1 MNHEY and CDR2 SVGAGI. Sequencing took place on an Illumina NovaSeq 6000. TCRalpha and TCRbeta cDNA libraries were constructed by 5'RACE with constant-segment primers, with sample barcodes and unique molecular identifiers being introduced. RNA was extracted from every sample with Trizol reagent. Amplification of the libraries took two PCR steps, and the second step added a second sample barcode plus Illumina TruSeq adapters. Sequencing of the libraries was done on an Illumina NovaSeq, producing 2 x 150 bp paired-end reads. As for the authors' bioinformatics: Demultiplexing of reads and collapsing into UMI-guided consensus sequences were performed with migec v1.2.7. Using mixcr v2.1.11, the UMI consensuses were aligned to TRA and TRB V and J templates and assembled into clonotypes. Expanded or contracted clonotypes were those called significant by both edgeR and NoisET, with noise models trained on biological replicates. edgeR calls used a false discovery rate-adjusted p below 0.01 and a log2 fold-change threshold of 1. As an exploratory analysis of dynamics, max-normalized trajectories of the 1000 most abundant clonotypes were examined with PCA combined with hierarchical clustering. Separately sequenced CD4+ and CD8+ repertoires were used to assign the CD4 or CD8 phenotype of responding clones. Using fastp at Q25 and MiXCR, TCRdb reprocessed the public reads and kept productive beta chains. Rows are combined by CDR3 protein, so each entry shows the most common genes and DNA. The V and J calls reflect TCRdb's pipeline rather than the authors' work. Across this sample there are 250,000 to 300,000 distinct CDR3 sequences, with roughly 16% seen only once. The top ten clonotypes cover around a fifth of the sample.

Recombination connected TRBV6-5 to TRBJ2-4; the D gene assignment is ambiguous. The sample comprised PBMCs or a T cell subset sorted from them (not recorded which). This receptor was taken from a man aged 18 to 30 who had mild COVID-19 (a few samples of this study predate the infection). The sample titles of this study are shuffled in the database, so cell type and time point are left out; the donor was told from shared clones. The DNA is as follows: TGTGCCAGCAGTCCCCGGGCCACCGGGAAAAACATTCAGTACTTC. Translation gives CASSPRATGKNIQYF.